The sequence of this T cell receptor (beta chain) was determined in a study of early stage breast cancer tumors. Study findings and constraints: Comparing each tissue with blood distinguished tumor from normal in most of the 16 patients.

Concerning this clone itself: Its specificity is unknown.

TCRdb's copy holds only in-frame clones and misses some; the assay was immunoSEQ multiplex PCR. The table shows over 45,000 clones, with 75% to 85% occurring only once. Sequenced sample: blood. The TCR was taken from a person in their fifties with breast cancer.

CDR3 in amino acids: CASSQVFRGGGQPQHF. The CDR3 nucleotides read TGCGCCAGCAGCCAAGTTTTCAGGGGTGGAGGACAGCCCCAGCATTTT. This chain uses TRBV4-3 with TRBJ1-5; tentatively, D is TRBD1 (6 bases). The V end was cut by 1 base, the J end by 7 bases, with 17 bases between. The germline gives CDR1 LGHNA, CDR2 YSLEER. This CDR3 is 16 amino acids long.